A selection of T cell receptor beta chains follows, all from one sample in a study of cytomegalovirus exposure and HLA in healthy donors. Assay: immunoSEQ multiplex PCR; the TCRdb copy retains only in-frame clones and omits some. The sample contains 150,000 to 200,000 clones, around three quarters of which appear only once. Sequencing was performed on PBMCs. The receptors come from a man between 35 and 55 years old in good health and CMV-seronegative. CDR3s include the opening cysteine and the closing phenylalanine or tryptophan. The D gene is left open where the match is weak. Clone size is shown for a subset of rows, as once, few, many or a class of expanded clone.

>TRBJ2-4|TRBV4-2|-|-
CASSHSAESSRNIQYF
TGTGCCAGCAGCCATAGTGCGGAGTCCTCGAGAAACATTCAGTACTTC
>TRBJ2-5|TRBV6-6|TRBD2|-
CASSGTRNQETQYF
TGTGCCTCCTCCGGGACTAGAAATCAAGAGACCCAGTACTTC
>TRBJ1-2|TRBV23-1|-|-
CATNKWGTEGYGYTF
TGCGCCACCAATAAATGGGGGACGGAGGGCTATGGCTACACCTTC
>TRBJ2-7|TRBV7-2|-|-
CASSARTASYEQYF
TGTGCCAGCAGCGCTAGGACAGCTTCCTACGAGCAGTACTTC
>TRBJ1-1|TRBV6-1|-|-
CASEIGASEAFF
TGTGCCAGCGAAATTGGGGCCAGTGAAGCTTTCTTT
>TRBJ2-3|TRBV7-9|-|-
CSSSPWREVTDTQYF
TGTTCCAGCAGCCCTTGGAGGGAGGTGACAGATACGCAGTATTTT
>TRBJ2-3|TRBV5-4|TRBD2|-
CASSLSGTSGGLGQYF
TGTGCCAGCAGCCTATCCGGGACTAGCGGGGGTTTAGGGCAGTATTTT
>TRBJ2-7|TRBV28|-|-
CASSPQGREWTEQYF
TGTGCCAGCAGTCCGCAGGGGCGGGAGTGGACGGAGCAGTACTTC
>TRBJ2-5|TRBV7-9|TRBD2|-
CASSLRGLAFEHSETQYF
TGTGCCAGCAGCTTACGGGGACTAGCGTTCGAGCATTCGGAGACCCAGTACTTC
>TRBJ2-5|TRBV11-3|TRBD1|-
CASSPGTGGQETQYF
TGTGCCAGCAGCCCGGGGACAGGGGGACAAGAGACCCAGTACTTC
>TRBJ2-1|TRBV10-3|-|-
CAIRTGSYNEQFF
TGTGCCATCCGCACAGGCTCCTACAATGAGCAGTTCTTC
>TRBJ2-6|TRBV2|-|-
CASTNARGANVLTF
TGTGCCAGCACGAACGCTAGGGGGGCCAACGTCCTGACTTTC
>TRBJ2-1|TRBV7-2|TRBD2|-
CASSLVGGGSYNEQFF
TGTGCCAGCAGCTTAGTCGGGGGGGGGTCCTACAATGAGCAGTTCTTC
>TRBJ1-2|TRBV30|-|few
CAWGGDPNYGYTF
TGTGCCTGGGGAGGGGATCCCAACTATGGCTACACCTTC
>TRBJ1-2|TRBV5-4|-|-
CASSLAGNYGYTF
TGTGCCAGCAGCTTGGCAGGGAACTATGGCTACACCTTC
>TRBJ2-3|TRBV27|TRBD2|-
CASSWSSGVTDTQYF
TGTGCCAGCAGTTGGTCTAGCGGTGTCACAGATACGCAGTATTTT